A single sample is the source of the 21 T cell receptor beta chains below, sequenced in a study of blood T cells in healthy people across ages. Sample-barcoded 5' priming and a J-beta primer mix drove a second PCR of about 6 to 12 cycles. From the 5' RACE reads, TCRdb called clonotypes with MiXCR, one entry per CDR3 protein. Altogether more than 650,000 distinct CDR3 sequences are present, roughly 24% being singletons, with the ten largest covering around 2.9%. These sequences were also reported in another study, on T cells of mothers and their children.

Sequenced: blood. The receptors were sampled from a boy aged 10-17 years in good health.

The genes are TRBV7-4 and TRBJ1-4; D is uncertain. Germline V gene data show CDR1 as SGHVT and CDR2 as SQSDAQ. The germline V and J ends were trimmed by 0 bases and 7 bases, with 15 bases remaining between them. The CDR3 runs to 16 residues. CDR3: CASSLAGEGLVEKLFF. The CDR3 DNA sequence: TGTGCCAGCAGCTTAGCGGGCGAAGGATTGGTTGAAAAACTGTTTTTT.

The V and J genes are TRBV6-6 and TRBJ2-5; no clear D. The germline CDR1 and CDR2 sequences are MNHNY and SVGAGI (reference sequence). The CDR3 has 13 residues. V was pared by 2 bases and J by 1 base, with 5 bases between. CDR3 nucleotides: TGTGCCAGCAGTTACCGGAGCCAAGAGACCCAGTACTTC. As protein: CASSYRSQETQYF.

The chain links TRBV5-4 to TRBJ2-1, with 7 bases fitting TRBD1. CDR1 is SGHNT, CDR2 YYREEE, per germline (reference sequence). Trimming cost V 2 bases and J 7 bases; bases outside gene matches: 3. This CDR3 has 13 amino acids. CDR3 in DNA: TGTGCCAGCAGCTTAGAGACAGGGAATGAGCAGTTCTTC. Translation gives CASSLETGNEQFF.

This chain joins TRBV6-4 and TRBJ2-4; 10 bases map to TRBD1. V lost 4 bases to trimming and J lost 1 base; unmatched junction nucleotides: 10. The CDR3 sequence is 18 residues long. Germline loops: CDR1 MRHNA, CDR2 SNTAGT. CDR3 in amino acids: CASSASEPGQGAKNIQYF. CDR3 DNA: TGTGCCAGCAGTGCTTCAGAACCGGGACAGGGGGCCAAAAACATTCAGTACTTC.

This clonotype was seen repeatedly, ten times or more. One junction end disagrees with the germline gene, perhaps due to a read error. The V gene is TRBV6-2 or TRBV6-3, the J gene TRBJ2-1; 7 bases agree with TRBD1. The CDR3 is 14 residues long. Per the germline V gene, CDR1 is MNHEY and CDR2 is SVGEGT. In DNA form, the CDR3 reads TGTGCCTGCAGTCGGGACAGAGAACACAATGAGCAGTTCTTC. Amino acids: CACSRDREHNEQFF.

The CDR3 DNA reads as TGTGCCAGCAGCCCGGGACTAGCGGGCCTAGAGACCCAGTACTTC. This gives the protein CASSPGLAGLETQYF. The chain uses TRBV5-6 and TRBJ2-5; 12 nucleotides match TRBD2. Germline V gene sequence: CDR1 SGHDT, CDR2 YYEEEE. This CDR3 contains 15 residues. Trimming cost V 4 bases and J 4 bases; bases outside gene matches: 5.

This clonotype was counted only a few times. The chain combines TRBV5-1 with TRBJ2-2; 7 nucleotides line up with TRBD1. Trimming removed 4 bases from V and 5 bases from J; junction bases left unmatched: 2. CDR3 length: 13 residues. Germline CDR1 reads SGHRS; CDR2 reads YFSETQ. CDR3 nucleotide sequence: TGCGCCAGCAGCGCGACAGGGACCGGGGAGCTGTTTTTT. Translating gives CASSATGTGELFF.

This clonotype has only a few counts. The chain couples TRBV29-1 to TRBJ1-2, with TRBD1 matching over 8 bases. Germline CDR1 and CDR2: SQVTM and ANQGSEA. CDR3 length: 12 amino acids. The J segment lost 4 bases and the V segment lost 6 bases, leaving 4 bases of the junction unmatched. CDR3 in amino acids: CSVRDRGYGYTF. In DNA, the CDR3 is TGCAGCGTCCGTGACAGGGGCTATGGCTACACCTTC.

This chain uses TRBV19 with TRBJ1-4, with TRBD1 identical over 7 bases. The CDR3 sequence is 13 residues long. From germline, CDR1 is LNHDA and CDR2 SQIVND (reference sequence). V gave up 11 bases and J gave up 4 bases; unmatched junction bases: 7. The CDR3 coding sequence is TGTGCCGCCGCTGACAGGGTTAATGAAAAACTGTTTTTT. Translating gives CAAADRVNEKLFF.

This clonotype has at least ten counts. The chain recombines TRBV29-1 with TRBJ2-5; 11 positions agree with TRBD2. With 4 bases clipped from V and 2 bases from J, the junction kept 3 bases outside the gene matches. Germline-derived CDR1 and CDR2 are SQVTM and ANQGSEA. The CDR3 extends over 14 amino acids. The CDR3 spells CSVVTSGAQETQYF. For the CDR3, the DNA is TGCAGCGTTGTGACTAGCGGGGCGCAAGAGACCCAGTACTTC.

This clonotype was seen a handful of times. The rearrangement uses TRBV9 and TRBJ2-7; D tentatively fits TRBD1 or TRBD2 (5 bases each). With 0 bases removed from V and 2 bases from J, the gap between germline ends came to 9 bases. Germline V gene sequence: CDR1 SGDLS, CDR2 YYNGEE. This CDR3 comprises 14 residues. The CDR3 DNA reads TGTGCCAGCAGCGTAGCGGTGGGGGCCTACGAGCAGTACTTC. Protein sequence: CASSVAVGAYEQYF.

This clonotype was observed a handful of times. V usage is TRBV7-9 and J usage is TRBJ2-7; D may be TRBD1 or TRBD2 (5 bases each). This CDR3 has 13 residues. Germline loops: CDR1 SEHNR, CDR2 FQNEAQ (reference sequence). Trimming removed 7 bases at V and 2 bases at J, with 12 bases between. The DNA of the CDR3 is TGTGCCAGCAATGGGGGTCTACCCTACGAGCAGTACTTC. Translating it yields CASNGGLPYEQYF.

This clonotype has more than one count but fewer than ten. The gene calls are TRBV3-1 and TRBJ2-1; D call uncertain. The CDR3 totals 14 residues. Trimming cost V 1 base and J 7 bases, with 11 bases left between them. Germline V gene sequence: CDR1 LGHDT, CDR2 YNNKEL (reference sequence). The CDR3 loop reads CASSQVEARNEQFF. As DNA, the CDR3 is TGTGCCAGCAGCCAAGTTGAGGCGAGGAATGAGCAGTTCTTC.

The V and J genes are TRBV6-6 and TRBJ2-2; a possible D gene is TRBD1 (6 bases). This CDR3 region has 15 residues. Germline CDR1 reads MNHNY; CDR2 reads SVGAGI (reference sequence). Trimming pared 6 bases from V and 4 bases from J, leaving 15 bases between. The CDR3 loop is CASSLSTGSTGELFF. The CDR3 coding sequence is TGTGCCAGCAGCCTATCTACAGGGAGCACCGGGGAGCTGTTTTTT.

This chain joins TRBV3-1 and TRBJ1-2; no clear D gene. Trimming removed 7 bases from V and 7 bases from J, with 16 bases in between. The CDR3 consists of 13 residues. Germline lookup yields CDR1 LGHDT and CDR2 YNNKEL (reference sequence). The CDR3 here is CASTPGGRSGYTF. CDR3 nucleotides: TGTGCCAGCACCCCTGGTGGGCGTAGTGGCTACACCTTC.

This clonotype was detected only once. The CDR3 spells CSVSGGGSNQPQHF. The CDR3 region has the DNA TGCAGCGTCTCGGGAGGGGGAAGCAATCAGCCCCAGCATTTT. The V and J genes are TRBV29-1 and TRBJ1-5; a weak D match, TRBD1 (6 bases). V was pared by 6 bases and J by 1 base, with 13 bases between. The CDR3 contains 14 residues. Germline V gene sequence: CDR1 SQVTM, CDR2 ANQGSEA. Complete variable domain (other parts from reference TRBV29-1 and TRBJ1-5): SAVISQKPSRDICQRGTSLTIQCQVDSQVTMMFWYRQQPGQSLTLIATANQGSEATYESGFVIDKFPISRPNLTFSTLTVSNMSPEDSSIYLCSVSGGGSNQPQHFGDGTRLSIL.

The J gene is TRBJ2-2, the V gene TRBV9; D possibly uses TRBD1 or TRBD2 (5 bases each). V lost 5 bases to trimming and J lost 2 bases, with 7 bases between them. The germline gives CDR1 SGDLS, CDR2 YYNGEE. This CDR3 has 13 amino acids. The CDR3 is CASRGENTGELFF. CDR3 nucleotide sequence: TGTGCCAGCAGGGGGGAAAACACCGGGGAGCTGTTTTTT.

In this sample, this clonotype turned up a few times. The rearrangement links TRBV28 to TRBJ2-7, with a weak D call TRBD2 (5 bases). Trimming pared 7 bases from V and 0 bases from J, leaving 7 bases between. Germline V lookup: CDR1 MDHEN, CDR2 SYDVKM. This CDR3 has 12 residues. This CDR3 is CASNSVSYEQYF. CDR3 sequence (DNA): TGTGCCAGCAATAGCGTCTCCTACGAGCAGTACTTC.

The J gene is TRBJ2-5, the V gene TRBV7-3, with 11 bases identical to TRBD2. CDR3 size: 16 residues. The V segment lost 5 bases and the J segment 5 bases; nucleotides outside the gene matches: 10. Germline CDR1 is SGHTA and CDR2 is FQGTGA. In DNA, the CDR3 is TGTGCCAGCAGCCTAAATAGCGGGGGGGCTCCGGAGACCCAGTACTTC. It is translated as CASSLNSGGAPETQYF.

At least ten counts were recorded for this clonotype. The chain is built from TRBV12-3 or TRBV12-4 and TRBJ1-1; D uncertain. The V gene lost 3 bases and the J gene lost 1 base, with 6 bases spanning the gap. The CDR3 has 13 amino acids. CDR3 in DNA: TGTGCCAGCAGTTTTGGGCCGAACACTGAAGCTTTCTTT. It encodes CASSFGPNTEAFF.

The chain has TRBV15 and TRBJ2-5; D gene uncertain. The J call is in doubt because the DNA end fits TRBJ2-1 better. CDR3 length equals 13 residues. Germline values: CDR1 LNHNV, CDR2 YYDKDF (reference sequence). This chain's CDR3 is CATSRDTSDEQFF. In DNA, the CDR3 is TGTGCCACCAGCAGAGATACCTCTGATGAGCAGTTCTTC.